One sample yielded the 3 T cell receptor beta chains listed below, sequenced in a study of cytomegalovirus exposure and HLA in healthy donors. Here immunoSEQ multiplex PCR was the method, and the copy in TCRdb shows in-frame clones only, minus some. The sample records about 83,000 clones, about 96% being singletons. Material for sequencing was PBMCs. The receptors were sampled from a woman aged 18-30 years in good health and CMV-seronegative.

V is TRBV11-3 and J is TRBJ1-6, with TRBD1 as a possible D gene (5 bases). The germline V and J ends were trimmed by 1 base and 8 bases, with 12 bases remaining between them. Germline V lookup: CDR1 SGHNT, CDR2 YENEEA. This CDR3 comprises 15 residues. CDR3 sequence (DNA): TGTGCCAGCAGCTTAGGCGGGGGACCGGATTCACCCCTCCACTTT. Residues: CASSLGGGPDSPLHF.

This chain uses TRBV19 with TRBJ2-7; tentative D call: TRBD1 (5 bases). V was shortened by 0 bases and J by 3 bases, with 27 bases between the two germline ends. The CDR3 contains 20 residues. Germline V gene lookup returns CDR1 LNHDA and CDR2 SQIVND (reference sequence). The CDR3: CASSIEHNPHPPGHFYEQYF. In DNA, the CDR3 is TGTGCCAGTAGTATAGAACACAACCCACATCCACCAGGACACTTCTACGAGCAGTACTTC. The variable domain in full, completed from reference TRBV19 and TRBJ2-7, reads DGGITQSPKYLFRKEGQNVTLSCEQNLNHDAMYWYRQDPGQGLRLIYYSQIVNDFQKGDIAEGYSVSREKKESFPLTVTSAQKNPTAFYLCASSIEHNPHPPGHFYEQYFGPGTRLTVT.

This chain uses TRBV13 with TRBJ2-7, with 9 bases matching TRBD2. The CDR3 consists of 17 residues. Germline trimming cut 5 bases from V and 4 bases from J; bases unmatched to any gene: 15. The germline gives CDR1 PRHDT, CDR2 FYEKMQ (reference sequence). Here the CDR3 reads CASSPTRVRGRAYEQYF. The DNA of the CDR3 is TGTGCCAGCAGCCCAACCCGGGTCCGCGGGAGGGCGTACGAGCAGTACTTC.